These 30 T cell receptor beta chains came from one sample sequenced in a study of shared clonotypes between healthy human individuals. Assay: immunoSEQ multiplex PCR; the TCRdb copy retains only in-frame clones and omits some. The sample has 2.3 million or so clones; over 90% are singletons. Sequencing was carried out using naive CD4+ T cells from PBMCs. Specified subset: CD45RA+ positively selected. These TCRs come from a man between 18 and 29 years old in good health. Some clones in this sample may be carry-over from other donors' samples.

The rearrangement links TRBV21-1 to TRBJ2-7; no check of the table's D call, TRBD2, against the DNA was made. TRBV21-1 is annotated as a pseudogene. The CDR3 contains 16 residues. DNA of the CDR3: TGTGCCAGCAGCAAACTGGCTCGGGAGGGCAAACGGGAGCAGTACTTC. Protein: CASSKLAREGKREQYF.

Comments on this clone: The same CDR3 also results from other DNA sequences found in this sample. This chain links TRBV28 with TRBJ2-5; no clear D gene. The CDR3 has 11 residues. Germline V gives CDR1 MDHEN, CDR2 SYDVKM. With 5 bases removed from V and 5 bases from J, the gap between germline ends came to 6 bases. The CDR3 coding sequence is TGTGCCAGCAGTCGACGTGAGACCCAGTACTTC. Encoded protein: CASSRRETQYF.

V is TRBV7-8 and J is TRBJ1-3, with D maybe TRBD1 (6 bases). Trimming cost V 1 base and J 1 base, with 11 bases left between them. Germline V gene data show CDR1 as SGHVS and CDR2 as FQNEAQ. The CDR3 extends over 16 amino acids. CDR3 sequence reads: CASSLGLTGSGNTIYF. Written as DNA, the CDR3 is TGTGCCAGCAGCTTAGGACTGACAGGTTCTGGAAACACCATATATTTT.

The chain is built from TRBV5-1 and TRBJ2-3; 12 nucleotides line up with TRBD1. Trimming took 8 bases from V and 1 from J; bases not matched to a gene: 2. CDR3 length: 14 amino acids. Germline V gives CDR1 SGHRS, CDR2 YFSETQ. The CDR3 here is CASGTGGGTDTQYF. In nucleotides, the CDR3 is TGCGCCAGTGGGACAGGGGGCGGCACAGATACGCAGTATTTT.

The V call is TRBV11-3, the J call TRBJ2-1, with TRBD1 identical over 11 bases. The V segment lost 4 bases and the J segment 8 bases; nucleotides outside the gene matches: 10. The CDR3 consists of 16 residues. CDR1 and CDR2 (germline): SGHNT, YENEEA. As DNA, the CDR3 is TGTGCCAGCAGCTCGGGTCTCGGGACAGGGGGTGATGAGCAGTTCTTC. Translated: CASSSGLGTGGDEQFF.

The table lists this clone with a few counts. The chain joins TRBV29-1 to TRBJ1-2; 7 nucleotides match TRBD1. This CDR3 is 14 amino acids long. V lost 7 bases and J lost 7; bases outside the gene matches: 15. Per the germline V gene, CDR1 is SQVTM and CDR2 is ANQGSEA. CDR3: CSAGFVWDSGGYTF. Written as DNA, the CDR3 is TGCAGCGCCGGTTTCGTATGGGACAGCGGTGGCTACACCTTC.

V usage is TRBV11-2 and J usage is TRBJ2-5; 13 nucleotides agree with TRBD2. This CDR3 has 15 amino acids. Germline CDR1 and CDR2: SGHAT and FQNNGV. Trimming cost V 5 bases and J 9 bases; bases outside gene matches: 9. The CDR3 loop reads CASSPGTSGMWPQYF. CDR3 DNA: TGTGCCAGCAGCCCCGGGACTAGCGGGATGTGGCCCCAGTACTTC.

CDR3 residues: CASSLGAGYEGTQYF. CDR3 nucleotides: TGTGCCAGCAGCTTAGGGGCAGGCTATGAGGGGACCCAGTACTTC. This rearrangement joins TRBV11-2 to TRBJ2-5; a possible D gene is TRBD2 (5 bases). The CDR3 has 15 residues. V was clipped by 1 base and J by 7 bases, with 16 bases between them. The germline gives CDR1 SGHAT, CDR2 FQNNGV.

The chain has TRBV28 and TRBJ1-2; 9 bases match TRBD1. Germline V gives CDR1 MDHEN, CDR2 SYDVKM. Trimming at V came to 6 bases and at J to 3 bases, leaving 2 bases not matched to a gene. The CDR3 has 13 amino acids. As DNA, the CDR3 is TGTGCCAGCAGGGGGGACAGGGACTATGGCTACACCTTC. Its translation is CASRGDRDYGYTF.

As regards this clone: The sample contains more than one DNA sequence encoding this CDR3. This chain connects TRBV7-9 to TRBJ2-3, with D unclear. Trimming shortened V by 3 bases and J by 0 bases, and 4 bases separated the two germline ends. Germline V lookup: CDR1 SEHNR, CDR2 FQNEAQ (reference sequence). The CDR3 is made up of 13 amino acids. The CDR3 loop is CASSLSSTDTQYF. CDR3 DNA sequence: TGTGCCAGCAGCTTGAGTAGCACAGATACGCAGTATTTT.

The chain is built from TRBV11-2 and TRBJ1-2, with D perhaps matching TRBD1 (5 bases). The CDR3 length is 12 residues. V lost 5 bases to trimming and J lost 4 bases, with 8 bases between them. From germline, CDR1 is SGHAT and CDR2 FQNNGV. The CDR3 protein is CASSRGPYGYTF. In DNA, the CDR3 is TGTGCCAGCAGCAGGGGTCCCTATGGCTACACCTTC.

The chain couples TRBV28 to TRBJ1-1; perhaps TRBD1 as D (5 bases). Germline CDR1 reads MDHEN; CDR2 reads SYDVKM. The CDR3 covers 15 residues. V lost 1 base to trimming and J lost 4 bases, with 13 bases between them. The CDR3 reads CASSLYGGWGTEAFF. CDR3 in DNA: TGTGCCAGCAGTTTATACGGGGGGTGGGGCACTGAAGCTTTCTTT.

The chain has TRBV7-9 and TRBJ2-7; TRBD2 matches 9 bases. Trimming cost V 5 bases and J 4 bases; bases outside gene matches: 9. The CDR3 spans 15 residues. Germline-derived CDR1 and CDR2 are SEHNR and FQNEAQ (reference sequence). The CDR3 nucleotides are TGTGCCAGCAGCCCCATTCGCGGGAGGGATTACGAGCAGTACTTC. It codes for CASSPIRGRDYEQYF.

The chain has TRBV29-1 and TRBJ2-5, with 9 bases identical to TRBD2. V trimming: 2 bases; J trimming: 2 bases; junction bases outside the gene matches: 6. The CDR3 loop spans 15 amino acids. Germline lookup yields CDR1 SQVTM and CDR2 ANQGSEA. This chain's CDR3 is CSVETSGRQQETQYF. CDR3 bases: TGCAGCGTTGAAACCAGCGGGAGGCAACAAGAGACCCAGTACTTC.

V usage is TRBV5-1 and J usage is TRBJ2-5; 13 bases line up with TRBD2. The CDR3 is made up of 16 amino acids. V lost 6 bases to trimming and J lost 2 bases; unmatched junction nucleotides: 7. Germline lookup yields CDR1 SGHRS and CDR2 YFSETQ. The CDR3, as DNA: TGCGCCAGCAACTACGGGACTAGCGGGATTCAAGAGACCCAGTACTTC. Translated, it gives CASNYGTSGIQETQYF. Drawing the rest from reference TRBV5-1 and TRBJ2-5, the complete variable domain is KAGVTQTPRYLIKTRGQQVTLSCSPISGHRSVSWYQQTPGQGLQFLFEYFSETQRNKGNFPGRFSGRQFSNSRSEMNVSTLELGDSALYLCASNYGTSGIQETQYFGPGTRLLVL.

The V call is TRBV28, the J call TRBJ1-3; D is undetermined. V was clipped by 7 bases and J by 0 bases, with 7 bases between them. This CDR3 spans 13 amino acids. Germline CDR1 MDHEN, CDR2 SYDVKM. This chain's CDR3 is CASIDSSGNTIYF. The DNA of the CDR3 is TGTGCCAGCATAGATTCCTCTGGAAACACCATATATTTT.

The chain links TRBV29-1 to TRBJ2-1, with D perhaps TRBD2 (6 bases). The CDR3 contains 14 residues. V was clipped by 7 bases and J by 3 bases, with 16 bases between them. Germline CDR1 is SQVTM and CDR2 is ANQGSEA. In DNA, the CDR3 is TGCAGCGCCCTCGCTAGCGAGTACTACAATGAGCAGTTCTTC. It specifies CSALASEYYNEQFF.

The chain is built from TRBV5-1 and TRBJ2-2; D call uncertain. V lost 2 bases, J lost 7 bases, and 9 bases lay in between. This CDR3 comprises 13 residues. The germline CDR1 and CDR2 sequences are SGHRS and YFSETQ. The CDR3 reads CASSFTTVGELFF. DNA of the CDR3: TGCGCCAGCAGCTTTACTACGGTCGGGGAGCTGTTTTTT.

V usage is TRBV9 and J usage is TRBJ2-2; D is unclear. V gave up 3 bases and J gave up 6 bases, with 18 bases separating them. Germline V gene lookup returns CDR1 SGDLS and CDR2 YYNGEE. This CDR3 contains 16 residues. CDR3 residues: CASSAVGPSGSGELFF. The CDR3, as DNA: TGTGCCAGCAGCGCCGTAGGGCCCTCCGGGTCCGGGGAGCTGTTTTTT.

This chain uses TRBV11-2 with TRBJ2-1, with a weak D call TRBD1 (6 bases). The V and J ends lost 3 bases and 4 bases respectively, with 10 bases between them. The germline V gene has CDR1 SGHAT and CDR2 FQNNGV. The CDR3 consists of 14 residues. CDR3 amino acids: CASSLRTVYNEQFF. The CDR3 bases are TGTGCCAGCAGCTTGCGGACAGTTTACAATGAGCAGTTCTTC. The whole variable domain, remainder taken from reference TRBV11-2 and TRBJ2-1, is EAGVAQSPRYKIIEKRQSVAFWCNPISGHATLYWYQQILGQGPKLLIQFQNNGVVDDSQLPKDRFSAERLKGVDSTLKIQPAKLEDSAVYLCASSLRTVYNEQFFGPGTRLTVL.

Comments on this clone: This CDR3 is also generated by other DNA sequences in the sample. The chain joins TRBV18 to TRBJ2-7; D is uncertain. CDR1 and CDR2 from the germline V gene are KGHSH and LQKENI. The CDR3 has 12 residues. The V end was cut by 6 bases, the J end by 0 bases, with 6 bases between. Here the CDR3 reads CASSRDSYEQYF. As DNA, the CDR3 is TGTGCCAGCTCCCGAGACTCCTACGAGCAGTACTTC. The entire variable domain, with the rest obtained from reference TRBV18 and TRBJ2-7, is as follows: NAGVMQNPRHLVRRRGQEARLRCSPMKGHSHVYWYRQLPEEGLKFMVYLQKENIIDESGMPKERFSAEFPKEGPSILRIQQVVRGDSAAYFCASSRDSYEQYFGPGTRLTVT.

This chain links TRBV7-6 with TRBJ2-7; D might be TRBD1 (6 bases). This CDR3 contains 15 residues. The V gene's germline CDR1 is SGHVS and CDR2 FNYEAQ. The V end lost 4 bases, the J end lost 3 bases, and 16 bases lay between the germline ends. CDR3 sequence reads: CASSSVEGVGYEQYF. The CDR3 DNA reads TGTGCCAGCAGCTCCGTTGAGGGGGTCGGCTACGAGCAGTACTTC. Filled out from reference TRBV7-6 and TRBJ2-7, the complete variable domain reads GAGVSQSPRYKVTKRGQDVALRCDPISGHVSLYWYRQALGQGPEFLTYFNYEAQQDKSGLPNDRFSAERPEGSISTLTIQRTEQRDSAMYRCASSSVEGVGYEQYFGPGTRLTVT.

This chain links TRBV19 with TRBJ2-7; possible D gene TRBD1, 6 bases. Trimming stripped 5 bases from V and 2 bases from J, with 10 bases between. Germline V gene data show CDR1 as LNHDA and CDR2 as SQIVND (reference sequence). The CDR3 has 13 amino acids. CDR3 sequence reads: CASSVTGPYEQYF. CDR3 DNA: TGTGCCAGTAGTGTGACAGGTCCCTACGAGCAGTACTTC.

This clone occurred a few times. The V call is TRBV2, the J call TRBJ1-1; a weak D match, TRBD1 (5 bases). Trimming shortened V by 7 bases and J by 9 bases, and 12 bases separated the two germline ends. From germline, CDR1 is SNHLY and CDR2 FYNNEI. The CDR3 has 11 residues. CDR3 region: CASKGRQKAFF. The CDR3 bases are TGTGCCAGCAAGGGACGGCAAAAAGCTTTCTTT.

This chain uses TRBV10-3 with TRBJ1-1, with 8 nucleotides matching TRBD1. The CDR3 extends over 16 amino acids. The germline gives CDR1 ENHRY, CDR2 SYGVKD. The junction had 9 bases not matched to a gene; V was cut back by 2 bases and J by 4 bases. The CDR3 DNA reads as TGTGCCATCAGTGAGCCACCTGGACAGGGTCGCACTGAAGCTTTCTTT. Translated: CAISEPPGQGRTEAFF.

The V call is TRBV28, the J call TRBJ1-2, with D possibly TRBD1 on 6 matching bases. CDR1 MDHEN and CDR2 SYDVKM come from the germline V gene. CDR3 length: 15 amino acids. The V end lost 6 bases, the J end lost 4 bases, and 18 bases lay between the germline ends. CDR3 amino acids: CASRGWTEPTYGYTF. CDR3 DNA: TGTGCCAGCAGAGGATGGACAGAGCCAACCTATGGCTACACCTTC.

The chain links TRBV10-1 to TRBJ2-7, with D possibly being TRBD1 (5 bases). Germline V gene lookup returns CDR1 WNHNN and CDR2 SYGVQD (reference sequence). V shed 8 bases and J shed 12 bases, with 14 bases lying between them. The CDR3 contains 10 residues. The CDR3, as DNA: TGCGCCAGCCTCCTACAGGTACGGTACTTC. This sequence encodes CASLLQVRYF.

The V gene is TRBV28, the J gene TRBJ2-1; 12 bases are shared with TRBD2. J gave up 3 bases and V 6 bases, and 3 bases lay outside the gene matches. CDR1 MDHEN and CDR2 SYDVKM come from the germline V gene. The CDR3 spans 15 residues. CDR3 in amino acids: CASRELAGGYNEQFF. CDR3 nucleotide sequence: TGTGCCAGCAGGGAACTAGCGGGAGGCTACAATGAGCAGTTCTTC.

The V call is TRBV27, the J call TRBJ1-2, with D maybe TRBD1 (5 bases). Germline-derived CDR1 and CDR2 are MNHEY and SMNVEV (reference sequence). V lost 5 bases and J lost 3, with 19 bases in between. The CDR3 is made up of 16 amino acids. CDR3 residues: CASSHSGTPDYYGYTF. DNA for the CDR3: TGTGCCAGCAGTCATTCCGGGACTCCGGATTACTATGGCTACACCTTC.

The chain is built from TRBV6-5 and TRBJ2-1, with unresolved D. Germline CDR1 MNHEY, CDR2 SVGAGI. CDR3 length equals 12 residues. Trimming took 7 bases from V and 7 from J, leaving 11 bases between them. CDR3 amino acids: CASKGSANEQFF. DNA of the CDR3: TGTGCCAGCAAGGGTAGTGCGAATGAGCAGTTCTTC.